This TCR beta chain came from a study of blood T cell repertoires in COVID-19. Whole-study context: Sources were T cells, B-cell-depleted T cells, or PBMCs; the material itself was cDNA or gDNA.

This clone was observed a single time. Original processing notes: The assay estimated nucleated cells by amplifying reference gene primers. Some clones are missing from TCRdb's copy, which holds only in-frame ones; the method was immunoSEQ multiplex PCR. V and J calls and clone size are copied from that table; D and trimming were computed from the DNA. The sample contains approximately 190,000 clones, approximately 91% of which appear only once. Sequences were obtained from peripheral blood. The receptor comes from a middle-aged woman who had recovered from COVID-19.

The CDR3 bases are TGTGCCAGCAGCTTAGGGGGGACAGGGCAAGAGACCCAGTACTTC. Translating gives CASSLGGTGQETQYF. The gene calls are TRBV13 and TRBJ2-5; 9 bases line up with TRBD1. From germline, CDR1 is PRHDT and CDR2 FYEKMQ (reference sequence). V shed 0 bases and J 2 bases; nucleotides not matched to a gene: 1. The CDR3 is 15 amino acids.